The TCR beta chain under discussion was sequenced for a study of blood T cell repertoires in COVID-19. Overall study context: COVID-19 samples collected from the United States, Italy and Spain covered acute and convalescent phases. Nucleic acid was either cDNA or gDNA, and it came from T cells, B-cell-depleted T cells, or PBMCs.

The CDR3 contains 16 residues. CDR1 and CDR2 from the germline V gene are MDHEN and SYDVKM. Trimming shortened V by 5 bases and J by 1 base, and 16 bases separated the two germline ends. The authors' processing: Scientists estimated how many nucleated cells there were by amplifying reference gene primers. The method was immunoSEQ multiplex PCR; TCRdb's version includes in-frame clones alone and lacks a portion of them. The DNA gave D and trimming, while V, J and clone size come from that table. The sample lists about 160,000 clones; around nine tenths were seen once. The TCR was taken from a woman in her seventies with COVID-19, enrolled during active disease. The source material was peripheral blood. This chain links TRBV28 with TRBJ2-3; D might be TRBD2 (6 bases). The CDR3 protein is CASSPQVLARTDTQYF. The CDR3 region has the DNA TGTGCCAGCAGTCCCCAAGTACTAGCCCGCACAGATACGCAGTATTTT.